This T cell receptor beta chain appears in the sequencing data of a study of blood T cells in healthy people across ages. This clonotype was observed a handful of times. Then a second PCR, running about 6 to 12 cycles, was carried out with a sample-barcoded 5' primer and a J-beta primer mix. TCRdb used MiXCR to reprocess the 5' RACE reads, holding one entry per CDR3 protein. Of around 900,000 distinct CDR3 sequences in the sample, 29% were seen once. This TCR derives from a woman older than 75 in good health. Sequencing was done on a sample of blood.

CDR3 in amino acids: CATSDTYRDRATGELFF. CDR3 in DNA: TGTGCCACCAGTGACACCTACCGGGACAGGGCCACCGGGGAGCTGTTTTTT. The chain has TRBV24-1 and TRBJ2-2, with 9 bases lining up with TRBD1. The germline gives CDR1 KGHDR, CDR2 SFDVKD. The CDR3 is made up of 17 amino acids. V shed 4 bases and J 4 bases; nucleotides not matched to a gene: 9.